This is a list of T cell receptor beta chains from one sample in a study of blood T cell repertoires in COVID-19. TCRdb keeps only in-frame clones here, not all; method: immunoSEQ multiplex PCR. Seen here are about 220,000 clones, about 85% observed once, and the top ten hold approximately 5%. Sequencing was carried out using peripheral blood. The receptor set was obtained from a woman aged 55-69 years who had recovered from COVID-19. Both conserved end residues are part of each CDR3. A D gene is named only where the DNA matches it firmly. Rows give clone size only sometimes, using once, few, many, or a class for an expanded clone.

V,length,size,D,J,DNA,CDR3
TRBV5-1,15,.,.,TRBJ2-3,TGCGCCAGCAGCTTGGTTCGTCGGGAAACAGATACGCAGTATTTT,CASSLVRRETDTQYF
TRBV5-1,13,once,.,TRBJ1-4,TGCGCCAGCAGCCTGGACAGTAATGAAAAACTGTTTTTT,CASSLDSNEKLFF
TRBV6-1,14,.,TRBD2,TRBJ2-5,TGTGCCAGCAGTTCCCAGCGGGGGCAAGAGACCCAGTACTTC,CASSSQRGQETQYF
TRBV29-1,14,.,.,TRBJ1-2,TGCAGCGCCCCAGAACCTTACCCTAACTATGGCTACACCTTC,CSAPEPYPNYGYTF
TRBV4-1,13,.,.,TRBJ2-3,TGCGCCAGCAGTATCCCCAGCACAGATACGCAGTATTTT,CASSIPSTDTQYF
TRBV3-1/TRBV3-2,14,few,TRBD2,TRBJ2-1,TGTGCCAGCAGCCAGGGGGCGGGGGGCAATGAGCAGTTCTTC,CASSQGAGGNEQFF
TRBV11-3,16,.,TRBD2,TRBJ2-2,TGTGCCAGCAGCCCCGGGGGGGGTATCGTCACCGGGGAGCTGTTTTTT,CASSPGGGIVTGELFF
TRBV30,15,.,TRBD1,TRBJ1-2,TGTGCCTGGGGGGTGGGCAGGGGGCAAAACTATGGCTACACCTTC,CAWGVGRGQNYGYTF
TRBV27,16,.,.,TRBJ2-7,TGTGCCAGCAGTTTATCCTCGGGAGCGATTGGGTACGAGCAGTACTTC,CASSLSSGAIGYEQYF
TRBV4-1,14,.,.,TRBJ2-7,TGCGCCAGCAGCCAAATCCTCGCTAGCTCCGAGCAGTACTTC,CASSQILASSEQYF
TRBV11-3,13,.,.,TRBJ2-1,TGTGCCAGCAGCCCTAGACGGGGCAATGAGCAGTTCTTC,CASSPRRGNEQFF
TRBV15,14,.,.,TRBJ2-7,TGTGCCACCGCCTCCGCGGGGTCACCCTACGAGCAGTACTTC,CATASAGSPYEQYF
TRBV12-1,16,few,.,TRBJ2-5,TGTGCCAGCAGCTTTGACATGGACAGGGGAGGAGAGACCCAGTACTTC,CASSFDMDRGGETQYF
TRBV6-6,11,once,.,TRBJ1-2,TGTGCCAGCAGTTTTACAGGTGGCTACACCTTC,CASSFTGGYTF
TRBV28,13,.,.,TRBJ1-2,TGTGCCAGCAGTTTCGAGGTCAACTATGGCTACACCTTC,CASSFEVNYGYTF